The T cell receptor beta chain described here comes from a study of patients and donors after allogeneic stem cell transplantation. TCRdb analysed the RT-PCR reads with MiXCR anew, one entry per CDR3 protein. The data contain hundreds of thousands of distinct CDR3 sequences, more than 15% of them singletons. The CDR3 length is 13 residues. Per germline, CDR1 SNHLY and CDR2 FYNNEI. The junction had 7 bases not matched to a gene; V was cut back by 7 bases and J by 6 bases. This sequence was found in a human donor who was either an allogeneic HSCT recipient or a stem cell or donor lymphocyte infusion donor (not recorded which). It is not recorded whose cells these are; they may come from a transplant donor. Material: blood, either unsorted or a sorted T cell fraction (not recorded which). The chain is built from TRBV2 and TRBJ1-2; 8 bases match TRBD1. The CDR3 reads CASTRTGNNGYTF. CDR3 DNA sequence: TGTGCCAGCACCCGGACAGGGAATAATGGCTACACCTTC. Drawing the rest from reference TRBV2 and TRBJ1-2, the complete variable domain is EPEVTQTPSHQVTQMGQEVILRCVPISNHLYFYWYRQILGQKVEFLVSFYNNEISEKSEIFDDQFSVERPDGSNFTLKIRSTKLEDSAMYFCASTRTGNNGYTFGSGTRLTVV.